The 31 T cell receptor beta chains below were found in one sample sequenced in a study of T cell responses to AZD1222 COVID-19 vaccine. Some clones are missing from TCRdb's copy, which holds only in-frame ones; the method was immunoSEQ multiplex PCR. The sample holds some 170,000 clones, 91% seen once. This specimen was peripheral blood, taken 28 days after the second AZD1222 dose. Source of these receptors: an adult who received the AZD1222 COVID-19 vaccine.

This rearrangement joins TRBV7-9 to TRBJ1-1, with D possibly matching TRBD1 (6 bases). V was clipped by 8 bases and J by 7 bases, with 20 bases between them. The germline V gene encodes CDR1 SEHNR and CDR2 FQNEAQ (reference sequence). The CDR3 loop spans 14 amino acids. CDR3 nucleotides: TGTGCCAGCGTGGGGGGCGTTCGAGGGAATGAAGCTTTCTTT. Translated, it gives CASVGGVRGNEAFF. Full variable domain (outside the CDR3, taken from reference TRBV7-9 and TRBJ1-1): DTGVSQNPRHKITKRGQNVTFRCDPISEHNRLYWYRQTLGQGPEFLTYFQNEAQLEKSRLLSDRFSAERPKGSFSTLEIQRTEQGDSAMYLCASVGGVRGNEAFFGQGTRLTVV.

V and J are TRBV7-9 and TRBJ1-1; 7 positions match TRBD1. Losses at the gene ends were 5 bases for V and 1 base for J; bases not matched to a gene: 4. The germline CDR1 and CDR2 sequences are SEHNR and FQNEAQ (reference sequence). This CDR3 has 14 amino acids. The CDR3 DNA sequence: TGTGCCAGCAGCCGAAGGACAGGGAACACTGAAGCTTTCTTT. Protein: CASSRRTGNTEAFF.

This chain joins TRBV7-9 and TRBJ1-6; D is uncertain. Germline-derived CDR1 and CDR2 are SEHNR and FQNEAQ (reference sequence). V was clipped by 1 base and J by 0 bases, with 7 bases between them. CDR3 length equals 16 residues. The CDR3 DNA reads TGTGCCAGCAGCTTAGTTGGCAGCTCCTATAATTCACCCCTCCACTTT. Translating gives CASSLVGSSYNSPLHF.

This clone was detected only once. The CDR3 reads CASSEALTDTQYF. The CDR3, as DNA: TGTGCCAGCAGTGAAGCCTTAACAGATACGCAGTATTTT. The rearrangement links TRBV2 to TRBJ2-3; no reliable D call. The V gene's germline CDR1 is SNHLY and CDR2 FYNNEI. The CDR3 is made up of 13 amino acids. V lost 0 bases and J 3 bases, leaving 4 bases between the germline ends.

Here the CDR3 reads CASSRWDKSGNTIYF. The CDR3, as DNA: TGTGCCAGCAGCCGTTGGGACAAATCTGGAAACACCATATATTTT. The chain links TRBV6-5 to TRBJ1-3; TRBD1 is a possible D gene (6 bases). CDR1 is MNHEY, CDR2 SVGAGI, per germline. The ends were cut back, 6 bases at V and 1 base at J, with 13 bases in the middle. This CDR3 is built from 15 residues.

The chain uses TRBV6-5 and TRBJ2-3; 7 bases match TRBD1. The CDR3 runs to 14 residues. Germline V gene sequence: CDR1 MNHEY, CDR2 SVGAGI. With V trimmed by 7 bases and J by 3 bases, 7 bases remained unmatched. CDR3 nucleotides: TGTGCCAGCAAGAACCAGGGGGTTACAGATACGCAGTATTTT. Amino acid sequence: CASKNQGVTDTQYF.

This chain connects TRBV30 to TRBJ1-5; TRBD1 matches at 7 bases. J was trimmed by 6 bases and V by 3 bases; bases with no gene match: 5. The CDR3 totals 13 residues. The germline gives CDR1 GTSNPN, CDR2 SVGIG (reference sequence). CDR3 protein: CAWSTGVSQPQHF. For the CDR3, the DNA is TGTGCCTGGAGCACAGGGGTGTCTCAGCCCCAGCATTTT.

The chain joins TRBV28 to TRBJ1-2; no reliable D call. The CDR3 covers 12 residues. Germline assignment: CDR1 MDHEN and CDR2 SYDVKM. V lost 2 bases, J lost 3 bases, and 4 bases lay in between. The CDR3 here is CASSLRHYGYTF. The CDR3 region has the DNA TGTGCCAGCAGTTTAAGGCACTATGGCTACACCTTC.

The genes are TRBV7-8 and TRBJ2-5, with D unresolved. Germline assignment: CDR1 SGHVS and CDR2 FQNEAQ. V gave up 5 bases and J gave up 3 bases, with 7 bases separating them. CDR3 length: 12 residues. The CDR3 is CASSPPKETQYF. The CDR3, as DNA: TGTGCCAGCAGCCCCCCCAAAGAGACCCAGTACTTC.

V and J are TRBV2 and TRBJ2-1, with D perhaps given as TRBD1 or TRBD2 (5 bases each). Germline-derived CDR1 and CDR2 are SNHLY and FYNNEI. V lost 4 bases and J lost 4, with 8 bases in between. CDR3 length equals 13 residues. This CDR3 is CASSGGRYNEQFF. CDR3 sequence (DNA): TGTGCCAGCAGTGGGGGACGATACAATGAGCAGTTCTTC.

This clone was observed a single time. The V gene is TRBV6-2 or TRBV6-3, the J gene TRBJ2-2; TRBD2 agrees at 11 bases. Germline values: CDR1 MNHEY, CDR2 SVGEGT. The CDR3 extends over 19 amino acids. The V and J ends lost 5 bases and 2 bases, in that order; junction bases with no gene match: 13. The CDR3, as DNA: TGTGCCAGCAGTAAGCCACGGCTAGCGGGGGGCCCTAACACCGGGGAGCTGTTTTTT. Residues: CASSKPRLAGGPNTGELFF.

The chain carries TRBV5-4 and TRBJ1-1, with unresolved D. CDR1 is SGHNT, CDR2 YYREEE, per germline (reference sequence). Trimming shortened V by 4 bases and J by 1 base, and 8 bases separated the two germline ends. CDR3 size: 13 residues. The CDR3 loop reads CASSTAPNTEAFF. In DNA, the CDR3 is TGTGCCAGCAGCACGGCCCCGAACACTGAAGCTTTCTTT.

The V gene is TRBV5-8, the J gene TRBJ2-4; perhaps TRBD2 as D (6 bases). The CDR3 is 14 amino acids. CDR1 is SGHTS and CDR2 is YDEGEE in the germline V gene. Deletions cut 4 bases from V and 1 base from J, with 9 bases between. The CDR3 DNA reads as TGTGCCAGCAGCACGGGGGAGGCCAAAAACATTCAGTACTTC. This codes for CASSTGEAKNIQYF. The variable domain in full, completed from reference TRBV5-8 and TRBJ2-4, reads EAGVTQSPTHLIKTRGQQATLRCSPISGHTSVYWYQQALGLGLQFLLWYDEGEERNRGNFPPRFSGRQFPNYSSELNVNALELEDSALYLCASSTGEAKNIQYFGAGTRLSVL.

The chain joins TRBV2 to TRBJ2-7; tentatively, D is TRBD1 or TRBD2 (5 bases each). V lost 4 bases, J lost 7 bases, and 20 bases lay in between. Germline CDR1 SNHLY, CDR2 FYNNEI. There are 15 residues in the CDR3. CDR3: CASSGTLAREWEQYF. CDR3 bases: TGTGCCAGCAGTGGGACATTGGCCAGGGAGTGGGAGCAGTACTTC.

The rearrangement joins TRBV6-2 or TRBV6-3 to TRBJ1-5, with D perhaps matching TRBD1 (6 bases). CDR1 is MNHEY and CDR2 is SVGEGT in the germline V gene. Trimming removed 6 bases from V and 7 bases from J, with 22 bases in between. The CDR3 is 16 amino acids. The CDR3: CASSPWGQGLSQPQHF. CDR3 nucleotides: TGTGCCAGCAGCCCTTGGGGTCAGGGGTTAAGCCAGCCCCAGCATTTT.

The chain is built from TRBV3-1 (or the pseudogene TRBV3-2) and TRBJ2-3; D is unresolved. Trimming cost V 0 bases and J 0 bases, with 16 bases left between them. Germline V gene lookup returns CDR1 LGHDT and CDR2 YNNKEL (reference sequence). The CDR3 totals 18 residues. The CDR3 reads CASSQEDGETRSTDTQYF. CDR3 nucleotide sequence: TGTGCCAGCAGCCAAGAGGACGGAGAGACTCGAAGCACAGATACGCAGTATTTT.

Here the CDR3 DNA reads TGTGCCAGCAGCCAAGATGAGGACAGGGCGAGCGAAAAACTGTTTTTT. This translates into CASSQDEDRASEKLFF. The rearrangement links TRBV3-1 (or the pseudogene TRBV3-2) to TRBJ1-4; 8 nucleotides agree with TRBD1. The CDR3 spans 16 residues. With V trimmed by 0 bases and J by 8 bases, 8 bases remained unmatched. Germline-derived CDR1 and CDR2 are LGHDT and YNNKEL (reference sequence).

The chain links TRBV4-2 to TRBJ2-1; D perhaps matches TRBD2 (6 bases). V was trimmed by 0 bases and J by 11 bases, leaving 8 bases between them. The CDR3 is 12 residues long. Germline loops: CDR1 LGHNA, CDR2 YNFKEQ. The CDR3: CASSQETSQQFF. The CDR3 coding sequence is TGTGCCAGCAGCCAAGAAACTAGCCAGCAGTTCTTC.

The chain links TRBV3-1 (or the pseudogene TRBV3-2) to TRBJ1-3, with no clear D. Per germline, CDR1 LGHDT and CDR2 YNNKEL (reference sequence). V lost 6 bases and J 4 bases, leaving 4 bases between the germline ends. CDR3 length equals 11 residues. The CDR3 DNA is TGTGCCAGCAGGATAGGAAACACCATATATTTT. This codes for CASRIGNTIYF.

J is TRBJ2-1 and V is TRBV10-3; 10 bases are a match to TRBD2. After removal of 6 bases from V and 7 bases from J, the junction contained 6 bases not matched to a gene. Germline-derived CDR1 and CDR2 are ENHRY and SYGVKD. The CDR3 is 14 residues long. CDR3: CAISPGLARNEQFF. The CDR3 DNA follows: TGTGCCATCAGCCCGGGACTAGCGCGGAATGAGCAGTTCTTC.

The chain carries TRBV2 and TRBJ1-2; the match to TRBD1 covers 9 bases. CDR3 length: 14 residues. V lost 5 bases and J lost 3; bases outside the gene matches: 4. Germline V lookup: CDR1 SNHLY, CDR2 FYNNEI. CDR3 residues: CASSSQGADYGYTF. The CDR3 region has the DNA TGTGCCAGCAGTTCACAGGGGGCCGACTATGGCTACACCTTC.

In this sample, this clone turned up once. This rearrangement joins TRBV3-1 (or the pseudogene TRBV3-2) to TRBJ2-1; weak D call: TRBD2 (6 bases). Germline assignment: CDR1 LGHDT and CDR2 YNNKEL (reference sequence). The CDR3 runs 14 residues. V lost 4 bases to trimming and J lost 9 bases, with 16 bases between them. This CDR3 is CASSLRDFSSEQFF. The CDR3 region has the DNA TGTGCCAGCAGCCTCCGGGACTTTTCGAGTGAGCAGTTCTTC.

This clone was detected only once. The CDR3 DNA reads as TGTGCCAGCAGTTATATCAGGACGGCTCAAGAGACCCAGTACTTC. This sequence encodes CASSYIRTAQETQYF. The chain combines TRBV6-2 or TRBV6-3 with TRBJ2-5, with unresolved D. CDR1 and CDR2 from the germline V gene are MNHEY and SVGEGT. V lost 3 bases, J lost 2 bases, and 13 bases lay in between. The CDR3 covers 15 residues.

In its sample, this clone was seen once. This sequence joins TRBV5-5 and TRBJ2-2; possibly TRBD1 for D (6 bases). The CDR3 contains 18 residues. With 0 bases removed from V and 5 bases from J, the gap between germline ends came to 20 bases. Germline CDR1 and CDR2: SGHKS and YYEKEE (reference sequence). CDR3 in amino acids: CASSLGYRVVEGTGELFF. For the CDR3, the DNA is TGTGCCAGCAGCTTGGGGTACAGGGTGGTTGAAGGAACCGGGGAGCTGTTTTTT.

V and J are TRBV7-9 and TRBJ1-5; D is ambiguous. The CDR3 consists of 12 residues. CDR1 SEHNR and CDR2 FQNEAQ come from the germline V gene (reference sequence). V lost 5 bases and J 7 bases, leaving 9 bases between the germline ends. CDR3 loop: CASSKGEQPQHF. DNA of the CDR3: TGTGCCAGCAGCAAAGGAGAGCAGCCCCAGCATTTT.

This chain joins TRBV6-4 and TRBJ2-2; 10 positions match TRBD2. V shed 2 bases and J 3 bases; nucleotides not matched to a gene: 3. From germline, CDR1 is MRHNA and CDR2 SNTAGT. This CDR3 contains 16 residues. The DNA of the CDR3 is TGTGCCAGCAGTGACGTGCTAGCGGGGGACACCGGGGAGCTGTTTTTT. Its translation is CASSDVLAGDTGELFF.

The chain joins TRBV3-1 (or the pseudogene TRBV3-2) to TRBJ2-2; 8 bases fit TRBD2. V shed 0 bases and J 1 base; nucleotides not matched to a gene: 7. The V gene's germline CDR1 is LGHDT and CDR2 YNNKEL (reference sequence). The CDR3 is made up of 18 amino acids. CDR3 residues: CASSQDLGGGMNTGELFF. The CDR3, as DNA: TGTGCCAGCAGCCAAGATTTGGGCGGGGGGATGAACACCGGGGAGCTGTTTTTT.

The chain is built from TRBV4-2 and TRBJ2-3; 13 bases align to TRBD2. The junction had 8 bases not matched to a gene; V was cut back by 3 bases and J by 5 bases. Looked up from germline, CDR1 is LGHNA and CDR2 is YNFKEQ. This CDR3 comprises 17 residues. The CDR3 loop reads CASSHRGTSGARDTQYF. In DNA form, the CDR3 reads TGTGCCAGCAGCCACAGAGGGACTAGCGGGGCCAGAGATACGCAGTATTTT.

The chain combines TRBV18 with TRBJ2-1, with D possibly TRBD1 on 6 matching bases. Trimming took off 3 bases at V and 8 bases at J, with 11 bases between the two ends. Germline CDR1 and CDR2: KGHSH and LQKENI. The CDR3 has 13 amino acids. CDR3 amino acids: CASSPSRGDEQFF. Written as DNA, the CDR3 is TGTGCCAGCTCACCCAGCAGGGGCGATGAGCAGTTCTTC. Combining the CDR3 with reference TRBV18 and TRBJ2-1 gives the whole variable domain NAGVMQNPRHLVRRRGQEARLRCSPMKGHSHVYWYRQLPEEGLKFMVYLQKENIIDESGMPKERFSAEFPKEGPSILRIQQVVRGDSAAYFCASSPSRGDEQFFGPGTRLTVL.

CDR3 coding DNA: TGTGCACGACCTAAGGAGGGGCCGCAGCCTGGCTACACCTTC. Translating gives CARPKEGPQPGYTF. The V gene is TRBV12-2, the J gene TRBJ1-2. TRBV12-2 counts as a pseudogene. This CDR3 spans 14 amino acids.

The chain has TRBV25-1 and TRBJ2-2; 9 nucleotides align to TRBD2. Germline assignment: CDR1 MGHDK and CDR2 SYGVNS. The CDR3 has 18 amino acids. V gave up 4 bases and J gave up 4 bases; unmatched junction bases: 13. The CDR3 sequence is CASSVTREGSWSTGELFF. CDR3 in DNA: TGTGCCAGCAGTGTTACGCGGGAGGGATCTTGGAGCACCGGGGAGCTGTTTTTT.